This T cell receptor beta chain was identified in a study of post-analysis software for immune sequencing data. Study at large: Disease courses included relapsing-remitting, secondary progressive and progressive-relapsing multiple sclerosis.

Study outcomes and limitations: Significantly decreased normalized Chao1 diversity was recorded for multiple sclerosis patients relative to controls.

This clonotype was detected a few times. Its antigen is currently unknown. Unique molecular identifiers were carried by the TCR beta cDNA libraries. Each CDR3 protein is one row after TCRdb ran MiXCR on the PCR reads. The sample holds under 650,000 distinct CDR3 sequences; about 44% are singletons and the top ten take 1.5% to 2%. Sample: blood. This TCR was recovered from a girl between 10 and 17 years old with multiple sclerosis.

CDR3 amino acids: CASSSGPKEQFF. The CDR3 DNA is TGCGCCAGCAGCTCCGGACCGAAGGAGCAGTTCTTC. The chain is built from TRBV5-1 and TRBJ2-1; the D is unclear. CDR1 SGHRS and CDR2 YFSETQ come from the germline V gene. CDR3 length equals 12 residues. V was shortened by 3 bases and J by 10 bases, with 11 bases between the two germline ends.